The 7 T cell receptor beta chains listed next were all sequenced from one sample in a study of blood T cell repertoires in COVID-19. The protocol was immunoSEQ multiplex PCR, while the TCRdb copy is restricted to in-frame clones and leaves out a portion. The data show under 500,000 clones, approximately 90% seen once. Sequencing used PBMCs or T cells enriched from blood (not recorded which). The receptors were gathered from a woman between 18 and 30 years old with acute COVID-19.

The rearrangement links TRBV7-8 to TRBJ1-4; 8 nucleotides agree with TRBD1. Germline-derived CDR1 and CDR2 are SGHVS and FQNEAQ. This CDR3 has 17 residues. The junction had 13 bases not matched to a gene; V was cut back by 1 base and J by 9 bases. CDR3 nucleotides: TGTGCCAGCAGCTTAGTGGTAGTCGGGACAGGTCTTCAAAAACTGTTTTTT. Translated, it gives CASSLVVVGTGLQKLFF. Full variable domain (remainder filled in from reference TRBV7-8 and TRBJ1-4): GAGVSQSPRYKVAKRGQDVALRCDPISGHVSLFWYQQALGQGPEFLTYFQNEAQLDKSGLPSDRFFAERPEGSVSTLKIQRTQQEDSAVYLCASSLVVVGTGLQKLFFGSGTQLSVL.

Comments on this clone: One end of the junction is discordant with germline, which a read error may explain. The chain employs TRBV2 and TRBJ1-1; TRBD1 aligns across 9 bases. This CDR3 has 13 amino acids. The germline V gene encodes CDR1 SNHLY and CDR2 FYNNEI. Written as DNA, the CDR3 is TGTGCCACCCTAGGGACAGGGAACTCTGAAGCTTTCTTT. Residues: CATLGTGNSEAFF.

J is TRBJ1-1 and V is TRBV7-8, with 10 positions matching TRBD1. V was clipped by 5 bases and J by 2 bases; unmatched bases: 5. This CDR3 spans 15 amino acids. From germline, CDR1 is SGHVS and CDR2 FQNEAQ. The CDR3 protein is CASSPRQGANTEAFF. DNA of the CDR3: TGTGCCAGCAGCCCTAGACAGGGGGCTAACACTGAAGCTTTCTTT.

The J gene is TRBJ2-1, the V gene TRBV4-1, with 9 bases lining up with TRBD2. The length of the CDR3 is 15 residues. V was pared by 0 bases and J by 10 bases, with 7 bases of the junction left unmatched. Germline V lookup: CDR1 MGHRA, CDR2 YSYEKL. The CDR3 here is CASSQEGRGGPEQFF. The CDR3 nucleotides are TGCGCCAGCAGCCAAGAGGGGCGGGGGGGCCCGGAGCAGTTCTTC.

The chain combines TRBV6-6 with TRBJ2-3; D unclear. The CDR3 totals 14 residues. V was pared by 0 bases and J by 2 bases, with 6 bases between. Germline CDR1 and CDR2: MNHNY and SVGAGI (reference sequence). This CDR3 reads CASSYSGVTDTQYF. In DNA form, the CDR3 reads TGTGCCAGCAGTTACTCTGGAGTCACAGATACGCAGTATTTT.

The chain carries TRBV6-2 or TRBV6-3 and TRBJ2-1, with 9 bases identical to TRBD1. V shed 4 bases and J 2 bases; nucleotides not matched to a gene: 3. CDR3 length: 15 amino acids. Germline V gene data show CDR1 as MNHEY and CDR2 as SVGEGT. CDR3 residues: CASSFTGGTYNEQFF. The CDR3 DNA follows: TGTGCCAGCAGTTTCACAGGGGGCACCTACAATGAGCAGTTCTTC.

V is TRBV21-1 and J is TRBJ1-5; the D segment call TRBD1 is taken from the table without a DNA check. TRBV21-1 is noted as a pseudogene. The CDR3 sequence is 17 residues long. CDR3 nucleotides: TGTGCCAGCAGCAAAGGTTGGGGACAGCCGAGCAATCAGCCCCAGCATTTT. Its translation is CASSKGWGQPSNQPQHF.